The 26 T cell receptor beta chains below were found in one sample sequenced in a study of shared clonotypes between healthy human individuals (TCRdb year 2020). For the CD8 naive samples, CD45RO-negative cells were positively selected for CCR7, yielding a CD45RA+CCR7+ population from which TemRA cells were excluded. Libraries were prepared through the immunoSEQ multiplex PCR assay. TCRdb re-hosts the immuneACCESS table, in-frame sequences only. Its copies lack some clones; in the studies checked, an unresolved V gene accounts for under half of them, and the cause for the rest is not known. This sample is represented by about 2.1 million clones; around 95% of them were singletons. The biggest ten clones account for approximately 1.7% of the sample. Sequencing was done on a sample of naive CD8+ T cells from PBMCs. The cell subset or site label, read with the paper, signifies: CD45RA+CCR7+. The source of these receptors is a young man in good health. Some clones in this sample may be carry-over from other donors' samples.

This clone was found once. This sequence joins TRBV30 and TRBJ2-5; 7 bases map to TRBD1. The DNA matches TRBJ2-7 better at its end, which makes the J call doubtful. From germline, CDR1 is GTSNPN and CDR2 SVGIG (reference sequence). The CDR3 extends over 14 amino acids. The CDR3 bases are TGTGCCTGGAGTGACCCAGGGGGACCAGGCGAGCAGTACTTC. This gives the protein CAWSDPGGPGEQYF.

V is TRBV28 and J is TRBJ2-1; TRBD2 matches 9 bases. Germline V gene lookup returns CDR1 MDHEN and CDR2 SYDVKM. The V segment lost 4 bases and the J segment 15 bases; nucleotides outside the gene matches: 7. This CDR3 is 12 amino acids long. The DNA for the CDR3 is TGTGCCAGCAGTTCCCCCCCAGCGGGAGGGTTCTTC. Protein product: CASSSPPAGGFF.

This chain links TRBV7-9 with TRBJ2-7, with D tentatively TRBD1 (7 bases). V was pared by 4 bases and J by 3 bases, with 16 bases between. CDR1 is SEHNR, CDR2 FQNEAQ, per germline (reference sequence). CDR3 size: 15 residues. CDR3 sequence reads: CASSSSGTAGYEQYF. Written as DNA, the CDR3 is TGTGCCAGCAGCTCATCCGGGACAGCGGGCTACGAGCAGTACTTC.

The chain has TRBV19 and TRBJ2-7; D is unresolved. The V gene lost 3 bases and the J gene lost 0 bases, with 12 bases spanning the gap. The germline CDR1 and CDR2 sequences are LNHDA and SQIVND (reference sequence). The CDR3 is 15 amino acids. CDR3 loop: CASSISQARSYEQYF. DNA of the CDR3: TGTGCCAGTAGTATCTCCCAGGCCCGCTCCTACGAGCAGTACTTC.

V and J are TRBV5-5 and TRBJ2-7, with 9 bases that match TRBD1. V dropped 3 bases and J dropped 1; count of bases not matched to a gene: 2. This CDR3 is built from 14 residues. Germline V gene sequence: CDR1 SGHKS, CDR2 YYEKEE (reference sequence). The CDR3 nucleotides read TGTGCCAGCAGCTCCGGGACAGGGTCCTACGAGCAGTACTTC. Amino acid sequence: CASSSGTGSYEQYF.

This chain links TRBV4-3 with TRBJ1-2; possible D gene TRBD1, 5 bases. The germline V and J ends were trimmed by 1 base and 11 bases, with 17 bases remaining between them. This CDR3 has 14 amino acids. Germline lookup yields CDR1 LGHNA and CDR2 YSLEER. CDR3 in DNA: TGCGCCAGCAGCCAAGGCCAAGCCCGGGGCCTATACACCTTC. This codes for CASSQGQARGLYTF.

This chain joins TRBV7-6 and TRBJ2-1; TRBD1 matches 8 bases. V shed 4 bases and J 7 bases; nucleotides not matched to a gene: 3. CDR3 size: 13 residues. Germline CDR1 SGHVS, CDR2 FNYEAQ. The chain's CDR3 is CASSWGQVNEQFF. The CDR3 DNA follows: TGTGCCAGCAGCTGGGGACAGGTGAATGAGCAGTTCTTC.

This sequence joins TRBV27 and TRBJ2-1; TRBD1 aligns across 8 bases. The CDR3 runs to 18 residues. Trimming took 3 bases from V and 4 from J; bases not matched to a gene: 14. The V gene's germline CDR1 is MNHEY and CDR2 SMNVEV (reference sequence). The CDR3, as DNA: TGTGCCAGCAGTTTGATCCCGGGGTGGCAGGGGGCTTACAATGAGCAGTTCTTC. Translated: CASSLIPGWQGAYNEQFF.

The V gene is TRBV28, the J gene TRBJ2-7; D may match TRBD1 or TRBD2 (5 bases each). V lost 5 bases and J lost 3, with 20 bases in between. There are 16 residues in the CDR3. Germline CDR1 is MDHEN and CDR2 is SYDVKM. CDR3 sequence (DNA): TGTGCCAGCAGTCCCGTCGGGGCTCCCGCCGACTACGAGCAGTACTTC. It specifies CASSPVGAPADYEQYF.

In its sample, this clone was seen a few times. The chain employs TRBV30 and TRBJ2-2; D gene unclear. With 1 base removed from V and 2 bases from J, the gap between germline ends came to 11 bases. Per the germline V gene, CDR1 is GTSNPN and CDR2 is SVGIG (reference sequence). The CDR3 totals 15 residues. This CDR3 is CAWSEYGSNTGELFF. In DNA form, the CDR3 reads TGTGCCTGGAGTGAATACGGCTCCAACACCGGGGAGCTGTTTTTT.

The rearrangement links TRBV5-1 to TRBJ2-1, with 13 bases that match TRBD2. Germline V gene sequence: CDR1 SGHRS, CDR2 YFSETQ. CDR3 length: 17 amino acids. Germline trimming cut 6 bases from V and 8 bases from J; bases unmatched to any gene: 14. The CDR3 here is CASNPTSGTSGIYEQFF. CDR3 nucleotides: TGCGCCAGCAACCCAACCTCCGGGACTAGCGGGATTTATGAGCAGTTCTTC.

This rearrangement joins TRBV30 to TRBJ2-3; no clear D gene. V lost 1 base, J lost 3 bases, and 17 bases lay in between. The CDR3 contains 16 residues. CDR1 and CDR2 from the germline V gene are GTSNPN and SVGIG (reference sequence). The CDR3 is CAWSDMYKIETDTQYF. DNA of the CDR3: TGTGCCTGGAGTGACATGTATAAGATCGAGACAGATACGCAGTATTTT. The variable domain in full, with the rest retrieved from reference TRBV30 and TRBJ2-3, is SQTIHQWPATLVQPVGSPLSLECTVEGTSNPNLYWYRQAAGRGLQLLFYSVGIGQISSEVPQNLSASRPQDRQFILSSKKLLLSDSGFYLCAWSDMYKIETDTQYFGPGTRLTVL.

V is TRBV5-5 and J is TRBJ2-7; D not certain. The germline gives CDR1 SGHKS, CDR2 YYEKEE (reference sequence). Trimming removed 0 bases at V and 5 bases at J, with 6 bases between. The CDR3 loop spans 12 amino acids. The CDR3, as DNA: TGTGCCAGCAGCTTGGGGCACAACGAGCAGTACTTC. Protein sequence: CASSLGHNEQYF.

The DNA for the CDR3 is TGTGCCAGCAGCTTAGGGGTAGGGAGCTCCTACGAGCAGTACTTC. Translating it yields CASSLGVGSSYEQYF. The V gene is TRBV7-3, the J gene TRBJ2-7; D perhaps matches TRBD2 (5 bases). V lost 2 bases and J lost 0, with 11 bases in between. Germline-derived CDR1 and CDR2 are SGHTA and FQGTGA. There are 15 residues in the CDR3.

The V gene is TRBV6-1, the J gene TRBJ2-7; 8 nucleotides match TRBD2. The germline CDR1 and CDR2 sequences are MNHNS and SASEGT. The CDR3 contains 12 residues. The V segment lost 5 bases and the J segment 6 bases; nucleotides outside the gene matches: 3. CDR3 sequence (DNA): TGTGCCAGCAGTTCGCGGGGGGCCGAGCAGTACTTC. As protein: CASSSRGAEQYF.

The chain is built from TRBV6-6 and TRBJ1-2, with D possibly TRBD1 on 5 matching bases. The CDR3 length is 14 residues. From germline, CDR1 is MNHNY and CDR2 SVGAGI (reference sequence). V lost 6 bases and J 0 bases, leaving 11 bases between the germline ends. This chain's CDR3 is CASSPGQTNYGYTF. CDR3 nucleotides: TGTGCCAGCAGCCCAGGACAAACTAACTATGGCTACACCTTC.

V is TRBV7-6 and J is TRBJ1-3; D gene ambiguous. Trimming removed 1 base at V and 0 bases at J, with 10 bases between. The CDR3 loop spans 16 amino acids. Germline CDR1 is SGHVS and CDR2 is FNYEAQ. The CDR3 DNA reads TGTGCCAGCAGCTTAGAGGAAGAGGGCTCTGGAAACACCATATATTTT. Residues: CASSLEEEGSGNTIYF.

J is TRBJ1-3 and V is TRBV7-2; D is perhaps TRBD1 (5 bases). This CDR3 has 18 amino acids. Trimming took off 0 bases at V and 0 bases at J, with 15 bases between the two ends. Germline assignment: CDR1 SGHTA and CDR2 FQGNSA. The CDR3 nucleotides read TGTGCCAGCAGCTTAGCCCCCTGGGACTCAAGCTCTGGAAACACCATATATTTT. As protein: CASSLAPWDSSSGNTIYF.

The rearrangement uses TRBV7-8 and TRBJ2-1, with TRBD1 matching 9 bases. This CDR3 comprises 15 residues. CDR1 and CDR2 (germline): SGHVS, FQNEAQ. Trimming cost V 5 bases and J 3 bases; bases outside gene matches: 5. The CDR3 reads CASSDDRGVYNEQFF. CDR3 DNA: TGTGCCAGCAGCGATGACAGGGGGGTCTACAATGAGCAGTTCTTC.

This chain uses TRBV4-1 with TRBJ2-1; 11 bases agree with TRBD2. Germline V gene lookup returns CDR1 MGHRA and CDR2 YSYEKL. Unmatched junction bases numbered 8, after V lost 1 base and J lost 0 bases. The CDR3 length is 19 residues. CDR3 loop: CASSQGRIAGGSSYNEQFF. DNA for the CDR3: TGCGCCAGCAGCCAAGGACGAATAGCGGGAGGGAGCTCCTACAATGAGCAGTTCTTC.

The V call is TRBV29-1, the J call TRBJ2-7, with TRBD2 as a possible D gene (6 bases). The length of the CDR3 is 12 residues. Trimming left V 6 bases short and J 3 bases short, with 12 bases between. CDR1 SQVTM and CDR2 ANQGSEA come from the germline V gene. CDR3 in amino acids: CSVRRGNYEQYF. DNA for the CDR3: TGCAGCGTCCGGCGGGGAAACTACGAGCAGTACTTC.

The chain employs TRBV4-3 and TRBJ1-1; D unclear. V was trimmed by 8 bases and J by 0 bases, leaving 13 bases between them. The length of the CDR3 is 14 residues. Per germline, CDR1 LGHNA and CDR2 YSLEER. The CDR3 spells CASSSSLMNTEAFF. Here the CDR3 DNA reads TGCGCCAGCTCCTCCTCCCTTATGAACACTGAAGCTTTCTTT.

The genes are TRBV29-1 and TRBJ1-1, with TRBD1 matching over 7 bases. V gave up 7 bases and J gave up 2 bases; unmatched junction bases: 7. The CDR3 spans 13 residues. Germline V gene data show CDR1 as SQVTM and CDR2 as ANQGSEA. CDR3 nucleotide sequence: TGCAGCGCTGGGACAGCCACCAACACTGAAGCTTTCTTT. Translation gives CSAGTATNTEAFF.

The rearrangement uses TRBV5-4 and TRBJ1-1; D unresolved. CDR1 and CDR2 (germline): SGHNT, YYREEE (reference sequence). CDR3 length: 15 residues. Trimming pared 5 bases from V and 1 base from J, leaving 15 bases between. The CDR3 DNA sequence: TGTGCCAGCAGGTTTCAGTCGCCTCGGAACACTGAAGCTTTCTTT. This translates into CASRFQSPRNTEAFF.

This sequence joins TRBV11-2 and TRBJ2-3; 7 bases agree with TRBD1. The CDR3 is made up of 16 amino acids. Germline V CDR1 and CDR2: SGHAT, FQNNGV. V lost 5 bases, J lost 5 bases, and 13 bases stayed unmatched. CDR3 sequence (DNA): TGTGCCAGCAGCCCTCCGAGGGGGCAGAAGGGAGATACGCAGTATTTT. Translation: CASSPPRGQKGDTQYF. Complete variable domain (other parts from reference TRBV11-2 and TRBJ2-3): EAGVAQSPRYKIIEKRQSVAFWCNPISGHATLYWYQQILGQGPKLLIQFQNNGVVDDSQLPKDRFSAERLKGVDSTLKIQPAKLEDSAVYLCASSPPRGQKGDTQYFGPGTRLTVL.

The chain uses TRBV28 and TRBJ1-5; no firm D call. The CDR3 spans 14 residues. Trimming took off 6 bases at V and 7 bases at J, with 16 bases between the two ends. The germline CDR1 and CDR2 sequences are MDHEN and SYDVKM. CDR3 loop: CASRMEDYLQPQHF. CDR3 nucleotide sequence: TGTGCCAGCAGGATGGAGGACTACCTGCAGCCCCAGCATTTT.